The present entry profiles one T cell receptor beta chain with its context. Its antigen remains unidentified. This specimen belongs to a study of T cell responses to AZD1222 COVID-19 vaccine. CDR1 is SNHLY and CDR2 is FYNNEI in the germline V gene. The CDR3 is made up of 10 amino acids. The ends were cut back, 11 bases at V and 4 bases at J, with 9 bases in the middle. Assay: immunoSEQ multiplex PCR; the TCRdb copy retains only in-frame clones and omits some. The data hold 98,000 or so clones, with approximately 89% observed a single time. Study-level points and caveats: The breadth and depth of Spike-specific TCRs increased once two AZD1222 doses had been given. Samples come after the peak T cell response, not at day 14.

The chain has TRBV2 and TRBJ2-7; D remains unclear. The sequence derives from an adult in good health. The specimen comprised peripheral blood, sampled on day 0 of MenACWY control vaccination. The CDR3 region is CASARYEQYF. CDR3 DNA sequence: TGTGCCTCAGCTAGGTACGAGCAGTACTTC.